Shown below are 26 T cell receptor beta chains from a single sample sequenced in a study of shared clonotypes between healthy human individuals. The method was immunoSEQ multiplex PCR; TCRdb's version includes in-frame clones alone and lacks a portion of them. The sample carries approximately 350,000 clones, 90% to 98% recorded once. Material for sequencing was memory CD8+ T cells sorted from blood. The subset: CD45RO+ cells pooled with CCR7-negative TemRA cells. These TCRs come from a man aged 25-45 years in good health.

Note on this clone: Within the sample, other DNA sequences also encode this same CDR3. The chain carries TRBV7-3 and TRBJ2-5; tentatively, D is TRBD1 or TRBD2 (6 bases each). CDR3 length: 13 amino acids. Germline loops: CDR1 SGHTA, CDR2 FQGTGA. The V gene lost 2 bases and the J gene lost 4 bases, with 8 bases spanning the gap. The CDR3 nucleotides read TGTGCCAGCAGCTTAGGAGGGGGAGAGACCCAGTACTTC. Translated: CASSLGGGETQYF.

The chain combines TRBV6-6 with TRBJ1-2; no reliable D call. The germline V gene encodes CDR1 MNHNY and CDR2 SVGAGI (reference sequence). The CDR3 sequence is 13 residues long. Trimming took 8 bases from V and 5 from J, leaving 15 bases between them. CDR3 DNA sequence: TGTGCCAGCGATCAAGGACGGATATATGGCTACACCTTC. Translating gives CASDQGRIYGYTF.

The CDR3 sequence: CASSVGQGIYEQYF. CDR3 in DNA: TGTGCCAGCAGTGTTGGACAGGGGATCTACGAGCAGTACTTC. This chain connects TRBV25-1 to TRBJ2-7; 9 positions match TRBD1. V lost 4 bases, J lost 3 bases, and 4 bases stayed unmatched. Germline CDR1 MGHDK, CDR2 SYGVNS. The CDR3 covers 14 residues.

This CDR3 is CASSESSGTNNEQFF. CDR3 sequence (DNA): TGTGCCAGCAGTGAATCTAGCGGGACTAACAATGAGCAGTTCTTC. The chain is built from TRBV2 and TRBJ2-1; 9 bases are a match to TRBD2. From germline, CDR1 is SNHLY and CDR2 FYNNEI. J gave up 5 bases and V 2 bases, and 4 bases lay outside the gene matches. The CDR3 is 15 residues long.

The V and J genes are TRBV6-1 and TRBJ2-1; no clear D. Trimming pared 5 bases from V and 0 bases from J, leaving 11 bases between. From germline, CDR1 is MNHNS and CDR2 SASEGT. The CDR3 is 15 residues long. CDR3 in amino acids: CASSLTALSYNEQFF. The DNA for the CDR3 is TGTGCCAGCAGTCTCACAGCCCTCTCCTACAATGAGCAGTTCTTC.

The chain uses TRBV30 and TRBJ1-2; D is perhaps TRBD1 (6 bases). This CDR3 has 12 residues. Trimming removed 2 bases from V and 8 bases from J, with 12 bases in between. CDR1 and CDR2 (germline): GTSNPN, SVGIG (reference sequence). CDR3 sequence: CAWSPDSKGYTF. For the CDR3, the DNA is TGTGCCTGGAGTCCGGACAGTAAGGGCTACACCTTC.

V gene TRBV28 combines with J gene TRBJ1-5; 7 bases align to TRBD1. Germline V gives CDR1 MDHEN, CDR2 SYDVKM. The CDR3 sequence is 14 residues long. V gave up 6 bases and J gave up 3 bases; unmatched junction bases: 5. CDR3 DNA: TGTGCCAGCAGACAGGGGACCGTCAATCAGCCCCAGCATTTT. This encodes CASRQGTVNQPQHF.

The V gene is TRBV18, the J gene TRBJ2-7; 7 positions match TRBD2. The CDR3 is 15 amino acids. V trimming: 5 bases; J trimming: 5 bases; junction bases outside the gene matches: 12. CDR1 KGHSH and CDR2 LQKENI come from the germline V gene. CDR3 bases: TGTGCCAGCTCATCTCCCTTCGCGGGAGACGACGAGCAGTACTTC. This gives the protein CASSSPFAGDDEQYF.

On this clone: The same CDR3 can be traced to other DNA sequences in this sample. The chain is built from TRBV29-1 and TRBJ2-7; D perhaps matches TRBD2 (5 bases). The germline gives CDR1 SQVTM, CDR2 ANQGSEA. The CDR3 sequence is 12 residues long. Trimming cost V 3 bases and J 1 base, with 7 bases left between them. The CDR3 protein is CSVDGGSYEQYF. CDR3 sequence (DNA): TGCAGCGTTGACGGCGGGTCCTACGAGCAGTACTTC.

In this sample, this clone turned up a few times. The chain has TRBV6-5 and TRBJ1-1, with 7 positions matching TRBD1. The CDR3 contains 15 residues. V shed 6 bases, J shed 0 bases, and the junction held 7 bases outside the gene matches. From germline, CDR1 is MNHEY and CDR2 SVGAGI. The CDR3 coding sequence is TGTGCCAGCAGCAAACAGGGGTCGTTGAACACTGAAGCTTTCTTT. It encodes CASSKQGSLNTEAFF.

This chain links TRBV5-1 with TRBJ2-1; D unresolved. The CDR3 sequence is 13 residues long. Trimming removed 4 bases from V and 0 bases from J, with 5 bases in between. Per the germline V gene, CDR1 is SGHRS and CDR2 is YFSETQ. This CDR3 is CASSPLSYNEQFF. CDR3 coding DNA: TGCGCCAGCAGCCCGCTCTCCTACAATGAGCAGTTCTTC.

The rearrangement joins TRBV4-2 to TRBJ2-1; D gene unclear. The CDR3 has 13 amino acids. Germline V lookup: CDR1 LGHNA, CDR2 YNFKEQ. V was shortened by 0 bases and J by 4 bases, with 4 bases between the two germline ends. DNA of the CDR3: TGTGCCAGCAGCCAAGAATTGTACAATGAGCAGTTCTTC. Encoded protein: CASSQELYNEQFF.

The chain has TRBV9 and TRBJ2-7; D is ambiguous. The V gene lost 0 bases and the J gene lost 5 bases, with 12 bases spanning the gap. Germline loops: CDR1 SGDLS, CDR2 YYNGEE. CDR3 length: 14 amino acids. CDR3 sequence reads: CASSVAVRTDEQYF. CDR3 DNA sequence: TGTGCCAGCAGCGTAGCGGTCCGGACGGACGAGCAGTACTTC.

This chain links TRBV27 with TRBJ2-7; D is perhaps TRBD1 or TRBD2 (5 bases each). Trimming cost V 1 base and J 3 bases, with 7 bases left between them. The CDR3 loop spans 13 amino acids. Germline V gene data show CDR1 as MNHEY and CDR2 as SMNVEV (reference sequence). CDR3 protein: CASSLLRGYEQYF. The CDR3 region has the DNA TGTGCCAGCAGTTTATTGAGGGGCTACGAGCAGTACTTC.

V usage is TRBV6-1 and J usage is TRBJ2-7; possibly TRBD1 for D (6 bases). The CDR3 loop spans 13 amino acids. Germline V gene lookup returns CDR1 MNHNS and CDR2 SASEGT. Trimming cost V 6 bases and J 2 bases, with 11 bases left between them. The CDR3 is CASSRQAPYEQYF. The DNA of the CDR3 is TGTGCCAGCAGCCGACAGGCCCCCTACGAGCAGTACTTC.

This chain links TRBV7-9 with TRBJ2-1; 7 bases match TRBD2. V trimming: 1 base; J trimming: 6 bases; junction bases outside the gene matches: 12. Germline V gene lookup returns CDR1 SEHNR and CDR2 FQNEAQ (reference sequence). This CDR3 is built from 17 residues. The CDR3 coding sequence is TGTGCCAGCAGCTTAGTAGGTGTCCAGCGGGGATCCAATGAGCAGTTCTTC. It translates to CASSLVGVQRGSNEQFF.

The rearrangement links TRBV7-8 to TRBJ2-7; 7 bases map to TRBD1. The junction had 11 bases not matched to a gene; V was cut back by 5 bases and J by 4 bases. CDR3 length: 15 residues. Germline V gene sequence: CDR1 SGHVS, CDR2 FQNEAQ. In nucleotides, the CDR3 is TGTGCCAGCAGCCGCCGGGACAGCTCCCTTTACGAGCAGTACTTC. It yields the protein CASSRRDSSLYEQYF.

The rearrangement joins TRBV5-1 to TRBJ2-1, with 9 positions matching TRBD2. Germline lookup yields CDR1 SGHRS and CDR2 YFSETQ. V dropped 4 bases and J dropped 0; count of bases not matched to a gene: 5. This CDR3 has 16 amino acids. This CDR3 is CASSVMTSGSYNEQFF. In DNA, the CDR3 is TGCGCCAGCAGCGTGATGACTAGCGGCTCCTACAATGAGCAGTTCTTC.

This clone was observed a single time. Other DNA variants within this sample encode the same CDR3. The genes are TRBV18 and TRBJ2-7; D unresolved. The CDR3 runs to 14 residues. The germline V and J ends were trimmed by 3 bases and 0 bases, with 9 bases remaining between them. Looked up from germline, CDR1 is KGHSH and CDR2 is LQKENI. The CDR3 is CASSPPSGSYEQYF. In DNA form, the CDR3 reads TGTGCCAGCTCACCCCCCTCTGGCTCCTACGAGCAGTACTTC.

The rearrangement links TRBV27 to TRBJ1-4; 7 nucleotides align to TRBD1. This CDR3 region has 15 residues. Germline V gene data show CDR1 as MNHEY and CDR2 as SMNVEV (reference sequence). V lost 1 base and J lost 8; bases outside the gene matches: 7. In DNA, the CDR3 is TGTGCCAGCAGTTTATTCTCAGGGGGTCGGGAAAAACTGTTTTTT. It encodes CASSLFSGGREKLFF.

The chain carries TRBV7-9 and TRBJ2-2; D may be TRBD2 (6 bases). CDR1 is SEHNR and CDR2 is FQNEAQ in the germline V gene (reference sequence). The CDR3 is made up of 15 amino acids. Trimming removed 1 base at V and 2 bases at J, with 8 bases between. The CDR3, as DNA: TGTGCCAGCAGCTTAGGGACTATAAACACCGGGGAGCTGTTTTTT. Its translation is CASSLGTINTGELFF.

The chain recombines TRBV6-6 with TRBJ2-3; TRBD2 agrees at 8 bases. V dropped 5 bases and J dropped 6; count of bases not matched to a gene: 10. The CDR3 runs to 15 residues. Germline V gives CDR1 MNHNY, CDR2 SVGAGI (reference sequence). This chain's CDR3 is CASSNPSGLGDTQYF. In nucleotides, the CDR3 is TGTGCCAGCAGTAACCCTAGCGGGTTGGGGGATACGCAGTATTTT.

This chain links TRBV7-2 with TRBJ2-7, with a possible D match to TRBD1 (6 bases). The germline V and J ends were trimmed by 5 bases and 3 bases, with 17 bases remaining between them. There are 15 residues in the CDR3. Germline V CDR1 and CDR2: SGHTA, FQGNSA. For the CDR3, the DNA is TGTGCCAGCAGCCTTTCCCACAGGGCCGACTACGAGCAGTACTTC. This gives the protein CASSLSHRADYEQYF.

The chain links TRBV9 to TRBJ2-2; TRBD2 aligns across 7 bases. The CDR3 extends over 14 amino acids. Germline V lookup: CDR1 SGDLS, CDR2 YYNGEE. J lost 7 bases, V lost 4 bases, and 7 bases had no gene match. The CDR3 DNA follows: TGTGCCAGCAGCCCCCCTCTAGCGGTCGGGGAGCTGTTTTTT. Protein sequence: CASSPPLAVGELFF.

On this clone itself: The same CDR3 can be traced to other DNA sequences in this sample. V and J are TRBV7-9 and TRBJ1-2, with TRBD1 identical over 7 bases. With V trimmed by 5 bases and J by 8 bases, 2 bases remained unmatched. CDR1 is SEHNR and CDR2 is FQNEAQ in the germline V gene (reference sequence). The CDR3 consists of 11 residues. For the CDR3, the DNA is TGTGCCAGCAGCCGACAGGGCGGCTACACCTTC. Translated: CASSRQGGYTF.

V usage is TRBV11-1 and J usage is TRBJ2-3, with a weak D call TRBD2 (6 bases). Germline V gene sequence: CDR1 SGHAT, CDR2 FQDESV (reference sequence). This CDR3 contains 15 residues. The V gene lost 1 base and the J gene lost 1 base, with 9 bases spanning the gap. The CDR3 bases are TGTGCCAGCAGCTTAGTTCCGGGGGGCACAGATACGCAGTATTTT. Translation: CASSLVPGGTDTQYF.